This T cell receptor beta chain is from a study of blood T cell repertoires in COVID-19. In the study overall: Spain, Italy and the United States supplied samples that represented acute and convalescent COVID-19. In each case, the material was cDNA or gDNA derived from T cells, B-cell-depleted T cells, or PBMCs.

Under the authors' procedure: Estimation of nucleated cell counts was performed using reference gene primer amplification. Profiling relied on immunoSEQ multiplex PCR, and the TCRdb table lists in-frame clones only, not all of them. V and J calls and clone size are given by that table; D and trimming were obtained from the DNA. The sample records about 250,000 clones, around 82% being singletons. The CDR3 runs to 14 residues. The V gene lost 5 bases and the J gene lost 4 bases, with 13 bases spanning the gap. The germline gives CDR1 SGHKS, CDR2 YYEKEE (reference sequence). What was sequenced was peripheral blood. The receptor was isolated from a man in his forties with active or convalescent COVID-19. V gene TRBV5-5 combines with J gene TRBJ2-1, with D possibly TRBD1 on 5 matching bases. The CDR3 coding sequence is TGTGCCAGCAGTCTAGGGGCTCCGTACAATGAGCAGTTCTTC. Residues: CASSLGAPYNEQFF.